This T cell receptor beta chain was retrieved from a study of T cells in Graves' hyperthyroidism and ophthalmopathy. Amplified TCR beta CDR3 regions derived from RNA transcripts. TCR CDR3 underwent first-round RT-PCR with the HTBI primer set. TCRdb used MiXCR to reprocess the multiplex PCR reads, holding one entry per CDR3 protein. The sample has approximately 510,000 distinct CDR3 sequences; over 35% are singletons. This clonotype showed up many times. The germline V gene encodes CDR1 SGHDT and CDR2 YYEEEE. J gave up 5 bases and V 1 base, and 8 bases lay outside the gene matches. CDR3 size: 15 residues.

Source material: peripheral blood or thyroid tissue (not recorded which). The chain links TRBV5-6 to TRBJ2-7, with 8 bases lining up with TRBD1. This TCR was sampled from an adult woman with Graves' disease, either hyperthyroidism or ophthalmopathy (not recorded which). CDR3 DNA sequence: TGTGCCAGCAGCTTGTATGGACAGGGCGGTGACGAGCAGTACTTC. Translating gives CASSLYGQGGDEQYF.